The clone carrying this TCR beta chain has ten or more counts. These data are taken from a study of T-cell reconstitution after alpha-beta-depleted transplantation in children. The authors prepared the TCRbeta library with unique molecular identifiers. TCRdb called the PCR reads again in MiXCR, with one record for every CDR3 protein. The table includes 640,000 or so distinct CDR3 sequences, around 17% detected once. The CDR3 length is 14 residues. Germline CDR1 reads MNHEY; CDR2 reads SVGAGI. V lost 7 bases and J lost 4; bases outside the gene matches: 9. The chain combines TRBV6-5 with TRBJ1-2; 7 bases align to TRBD1. Here the sequenced sample was PBMCs from the stem cell graft donor, taken from the stem cell graft. The receptor was derived from a human donor who donated a stem cell graft to a child with acute myeloid leukemia. The CDR3 DNA is TGTGCCAGCACTCGAATTCGGACAGGCTATGGCTACACCTTC. This encodes CASTRIRTGYGYTF.